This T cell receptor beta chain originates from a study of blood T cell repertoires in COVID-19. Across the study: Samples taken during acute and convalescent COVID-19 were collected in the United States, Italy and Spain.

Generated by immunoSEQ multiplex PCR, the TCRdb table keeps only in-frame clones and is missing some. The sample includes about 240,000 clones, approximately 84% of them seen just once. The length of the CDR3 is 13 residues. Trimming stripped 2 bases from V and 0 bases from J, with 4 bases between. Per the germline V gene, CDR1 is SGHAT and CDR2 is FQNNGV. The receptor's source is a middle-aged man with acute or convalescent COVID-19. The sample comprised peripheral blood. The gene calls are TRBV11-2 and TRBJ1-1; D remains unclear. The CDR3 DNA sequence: TGTGCCAGCAGCTTATTCTTGAACACTGAAGCTTTCTTT. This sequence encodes CASSLFLNTEAFF.